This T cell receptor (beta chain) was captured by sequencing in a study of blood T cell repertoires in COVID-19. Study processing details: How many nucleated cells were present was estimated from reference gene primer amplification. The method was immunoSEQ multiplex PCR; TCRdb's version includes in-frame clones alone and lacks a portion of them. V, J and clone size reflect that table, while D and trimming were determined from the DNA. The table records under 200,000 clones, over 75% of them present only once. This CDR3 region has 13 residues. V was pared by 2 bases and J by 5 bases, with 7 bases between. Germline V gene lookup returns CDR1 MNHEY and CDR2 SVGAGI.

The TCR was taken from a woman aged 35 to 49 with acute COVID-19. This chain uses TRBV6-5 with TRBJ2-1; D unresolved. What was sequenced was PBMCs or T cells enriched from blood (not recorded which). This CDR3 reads CASSYELHNEQFF. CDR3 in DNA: TGTGCCAGCAGTTACGAACTTCACAATGAGCAGTTCTTC.